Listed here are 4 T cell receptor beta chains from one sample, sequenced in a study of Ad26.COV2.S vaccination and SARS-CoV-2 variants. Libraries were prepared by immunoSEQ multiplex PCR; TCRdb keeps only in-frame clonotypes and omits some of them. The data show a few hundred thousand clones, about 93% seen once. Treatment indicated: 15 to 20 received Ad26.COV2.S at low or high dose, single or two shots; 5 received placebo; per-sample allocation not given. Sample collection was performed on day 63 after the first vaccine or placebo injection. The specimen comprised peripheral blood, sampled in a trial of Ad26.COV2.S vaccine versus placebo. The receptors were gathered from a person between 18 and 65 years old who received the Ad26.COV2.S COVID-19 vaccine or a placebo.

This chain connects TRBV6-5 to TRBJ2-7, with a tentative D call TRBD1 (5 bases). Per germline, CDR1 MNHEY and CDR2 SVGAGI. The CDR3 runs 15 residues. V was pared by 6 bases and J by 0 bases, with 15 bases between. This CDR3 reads CASRPDRASSYEQYF. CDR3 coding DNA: TGTGCCAGCAGGCCCGACAGAGCTAGCTCCTACGAGCAGTACTTC.

CDR3 region: CASSLVSGEYEQYF. The CDR3 DNA reads TGTGCCAGCAGTTTGGTTAGCGGGGAATACGAGCAGTACTTC. The chain employs TRBV27 and TRBJ2-7; TRBD2 aligns across 8 bases. Germline loops: CDR1 MNHEY, CDR2 SMNVEV (reference sequence). The CDR3 contains 14 residues. V shed 3 bases and J 4 bases; nucleotides not matched to a gene: 5.

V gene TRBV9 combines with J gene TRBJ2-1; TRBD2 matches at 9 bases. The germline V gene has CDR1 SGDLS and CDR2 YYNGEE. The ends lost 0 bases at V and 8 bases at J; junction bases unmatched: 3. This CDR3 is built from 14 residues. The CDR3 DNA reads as TGTGCCAGCAGCGTAGGCGGGACTAGCTATGAGCAGTTCTTC. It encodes CASSVGGTSYEQFF.

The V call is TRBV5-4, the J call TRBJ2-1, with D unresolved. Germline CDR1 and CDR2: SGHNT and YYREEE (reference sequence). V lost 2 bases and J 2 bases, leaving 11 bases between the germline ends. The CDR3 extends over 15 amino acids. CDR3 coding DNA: TGTGCCAGCAGCTTCAACTCCGGGCCCTACAATGAGCAGTTCTTC. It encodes CASSFNSGPYNEQFF.